This TCR beta chain comes out of a study of identical twins (dated by TCRdb to 2016 to 2017). Context from the whole study: To test whether fetal clonotypes persist, this study deep-sequenced TCR alpha and beta repertoires from monozygotic twins, from unrelated adults of various ages, and from cord blood. To rule out contamination, the twin experiments were replicated at different times with different library preparation protocols. Paper-wide results and their limitations: Invariant T cells such as MAIT and iNKT could partly confound zero-insertion analyses, though diverse VJ usage argued against this for most clonotypes. Compared with coincidental sharing between unrelated individuals, out-of-frame TCR alpha sequences shared between twins had an excess of sequences with low generation probability. The excess sharing between twins in beta out-of-frame sequences was weaker because fewer shared sequences reduced the signal-to-noise ratio. Because the same donors could not be followed over many years, the conclusions depended on cross-sectional statistical analysis. Abundant cord blood beta clonotypes had fewer insertions, young adult naive repertoires showed a similar but weaker trend, and memory repertoires showed no such trend. In monozygotic twins, out-of-frame TCR alpha sharing was systematically underestimated by recombination models, although the models agreed with sharing between unrelated individuals.

Germline trimming: 0 bases from V, 10 bases from J; junction bases outside gene matches: 12. The germline V gene provides CDR1 SGHRS and CDR2 YFSETQ. From cysteine to phenylalanine, the CDR3 is 17 amino acids long. The DNA shown is the 51-base CDR3, in frame from base 1. Concerning this clonotype itself: What antigen it recognizes has not been identified. No qualities accompany the bases; no much larger clone lies one base away.

Every donor was a healthy Caucasian. Three pairs of female monozygotic twins, all aged 18 to 29 years, made up the twin cohort. RNA for TCR libraries was isolated from peripheral blood mononuclear cells. The library came from 5' RACE. The instrument was an Illumina HiSeq 2000. Template switching introduced a universal primer binding site; the final cDNA contained a unique molecular identifier, enabling accurate counting of TCR cDNA molecules. First-strand cDNA for TCR alpha and beta chains was synthesized from specific primers in the conserved constant-segment region. To control for contamination, every cDNA library was double barcoded, receiving both a SMART-Mk sample barcode and Illumina barcodes. TruSeq adapter sequences and Illumina sample barcodes were added in two successive PCR steps. TCR alpha and beta cDNA libraries were sequenced on the Illumina HiSeq platform with custom primers. As for the original processing: Unique molecular identifiers were extracted from raw reads with MiGEC, and CDR3 positions were determined with MiXCR. For each individual, recombination models were inferred using an EM algorithm with the repgenHMM and IGoR tools. The analysis of shared clonotypes was done with the tcR package in R, with sharing normalized by the product of cloneset sizes. To study raw recombination free of thymic and clonal selection effects, out-of-frame nonproductive sequences were analyzed. TCRdb ran its own pipeline on the public reads, namely fastp trimming at Q25 and MiXCR clone calling, and kept in-frame beta chains. Identical CDR3 proteins give one entry, which carries the most common genes and DNA. TCRdb, rather than the study authors, made the V and J calls. The sample contains about 570,000 distinct CDR3 sequences, nearly 10% of them found a single time. The ten largest clonotypes hold around 3.1% of the sample.

The sample was also linked to a second study, of yellow fever vaccine responses in identical twins. As described in the second report: The authors reported that the T cell response to vaccination in identical twins appeared partly convergent and partly personalized. In identical twins, the study followed T cell clones that responded to the vaccine with precision.

This TCR came from a woman aged 18-29 years in good health. The chain uses TRBV5-1 and TRBJ2-1, with 11 central nucleotides matching TRBD1. The sample comprised PBMCs. The CDR3 region has the sequence CASSLAVYGTGGMEQFF. The nucleotides read TGCGCCAGCAGCTTGGCCGTGTATGGGACAGGGGGAATGGAGCAGTTCTTC.